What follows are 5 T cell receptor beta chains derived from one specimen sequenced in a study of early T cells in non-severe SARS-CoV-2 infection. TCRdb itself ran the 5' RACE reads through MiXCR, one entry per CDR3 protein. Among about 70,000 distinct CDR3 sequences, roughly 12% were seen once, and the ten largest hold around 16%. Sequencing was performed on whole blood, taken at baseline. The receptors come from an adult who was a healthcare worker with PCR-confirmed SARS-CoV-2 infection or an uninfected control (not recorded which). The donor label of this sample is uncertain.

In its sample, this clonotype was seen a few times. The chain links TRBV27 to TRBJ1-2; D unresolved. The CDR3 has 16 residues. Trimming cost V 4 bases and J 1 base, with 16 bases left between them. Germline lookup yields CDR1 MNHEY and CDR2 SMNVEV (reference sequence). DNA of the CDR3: TGTGCCAGCAGTTCTACATTTTCAGGCGTTAACTATGGCTACACCTTC. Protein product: CASSSTFSGVNYGYTF.

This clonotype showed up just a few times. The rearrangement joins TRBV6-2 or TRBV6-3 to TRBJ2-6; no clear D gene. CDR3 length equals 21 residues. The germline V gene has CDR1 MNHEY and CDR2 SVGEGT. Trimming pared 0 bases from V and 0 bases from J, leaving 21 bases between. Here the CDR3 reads CASSYSETEHISGSGANVLTF. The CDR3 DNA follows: TGTGCCAGCAGTTACTCGGAGACCGAACATATTTCAGGCTCTGGGGCCAACGTCCTGACTTTC.

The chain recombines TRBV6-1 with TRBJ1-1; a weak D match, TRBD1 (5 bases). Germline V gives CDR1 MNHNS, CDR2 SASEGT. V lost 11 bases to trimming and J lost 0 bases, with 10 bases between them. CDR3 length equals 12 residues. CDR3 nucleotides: TGTGCCGACAGATGGATGAACACTGAAGCTTTCTTT. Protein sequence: CADRWMNTEAFF.

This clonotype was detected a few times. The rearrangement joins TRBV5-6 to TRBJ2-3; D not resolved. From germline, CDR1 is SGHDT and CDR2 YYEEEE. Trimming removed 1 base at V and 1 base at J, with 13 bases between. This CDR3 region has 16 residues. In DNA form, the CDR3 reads TGTGCCAGCAGCTTGAAGAACGAATATCGCACAGATACGCAGTATTTT. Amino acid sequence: CASSLKNEYRTDTQYF.

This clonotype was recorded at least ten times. CDR3 sequence: CASSPPDASCTF. CDR3 coding DNA: TGTGCCAGCAGCCCACCTGACGCATCGTGCACCTTC. This chain uses TRBV7-9 with TRBJ1-2; no definite D call. The germline CDR1 and CDR2 sequences are SEHNR and FQNEAQ (reference sequence). The CDR3 is 12 residues long. V was shortened by 5 bases and J by 13 bases, with 17 bases between the two germline ends.